The source of this TCR beta chain is a study of blood T cell repertoires in COVID-19 (dated by TCRdb to the early 2020s). For the wider study: Samples from collaborators originated in the United States, Italy and Spain and spanned both the acute and convalescent phases of COVID-19. The prospective study material was composed of cDNA or gDNA derived from T cells, B-cell-depleted T cells, or PBMCs. The dataset comprised deeply sampled blood TCRbeta repertoires from subjects exposed to, actively infected with, or recovered from COVID-19. The repertoires were made available in a free public database intended to serve as a resource for research on the immune response to SARS-CoV-2. The samples were drawn from the first 160 participants of the ongoing ImmuneRACE study and from about 1,200 subjects provided by 6 global collaborators. A de-identified subject ID, COVID-19 status, age in years and sex were almost always included in the sample metadata. Where available, HLA class I and class II types were obtained from metadata supplied by the sample provider rather than from assay-based typing.

The immunoSEQ Assay, a bias-controlled multiplex PCR, was used to amplify TCRbeta CDR3 regions from genomic DNA. Regarding the original processing steps: The number of nucleated cells in each sample was estimated by amplification of reference gene primers within the assay. Sequence reads were collapsed and filtered to measure the absolute abundance of every unique TCRbeta CDR3 rearrangement. For each sample, productive Simpson clonality was calculated as the square root of Simpson's diversity index across productive rearrangements. In TCRdb, the immuneACCESS table is reduced to in-frame sequences with V and J assigned. These tables do not hold every clone; where another copy was compared, an unresolved V gene accounts for under half, and the others remain unexplained. D and trimming come from the DNA, and the V and J calls and clone size come from that table. Here the sample has approximately 210,000 clones; under 90% occur a single time. About 20% of the sample comes from the top ten.

About this clone itself: This receptor's antigen is unknown. Base qualities are not at hand, and no much larger clone is one base apart.

Summary of the overall study and its limitations: How much clinical and demographic metadata was included differed by source and by participant, and the metadata was provided uncurated.

The CDR3 covers 15 residues, taking in both the cysteine and the phenylalanine. The sequence is cut down to CDR3 DNA, 45 bases in frame from base 1. V is reduced by 0 bases and J by 4 bases, leaving a spacing of 15 bases between them. Sequences SQVTM (CDR1) and ANQGSEA (CDR2) are obtained from the germline V gene. Collaborating institutions collected whole blood in K2EDTA tubes following their own protocols. For TCRbeta analysis, collaborators shipped samples as frozen whole blood, isolated PBMCs, or DNA extracted from either of those sample types. The sequence derives from a man aged 25-45 years with active or convalescent COVID-19. Sequencing used peripheral blood. The chain links TRBV29-1 with TRBJ1-1; D gene: possibly TRBD1, on 5 matching bases. The CDR3 protein is CSVEDPRVVSTEAFF. The DNA is as follows: TGCAGCGTTGAAGATCCCAGGGTTGTCAGCACTGAAGCTTTCTTT.